This is a list of T cell receptor beta chains from one sample in a study of T-cell reconstitution after alpha-beta-depleted transplantation in children. TCRdb ran MiXCR on the PCR reads and lists one entry per CDR3 protein. The sample carries about 540,000 distinct CDR3 sequences, approximately 20% recorded once. This sample comprised PBMCs from the stem cell graft donor, obtained from the stem cell graft. All receptors come from a human donor who donated a stem cell graft to a child with acute lymphoblastic leukemia. The CDR3 runs from the conserved cysteine through the conserved F or W. Fields, in order: V gene, J gene, D gene, clone size, CDR3 DNA, CDR3 protein. A D gene is named only where the DNA matches it firmly. Some rows have no size entry. The others give once, few or many, or a class for an expanded clone.

>TRBV7-9|TRBJ1-2|.|.
TGTGCCAGCAGCTCCCGCGCGGGGCAGGCGCGGAGTGGCTACACCTTC
CASSSRAGQARSGYTF
>TRBV24-1|TRBJ2-3|.|.
TGTGCCACCAGTGGAGTAGCCTCAACTAGCACAGATACGCAGTATTTT
CATSGVASTSTDTQYF
>TRBV21-1|TRBJ2-1|.|many
TGTGCCAGCAGCAACCCGGCGGGGAAGGTCGGGTCCTACAATGAGCAGTTCTTC
CASSNPAGKVGSYNEQFF
>TRBV20-1|TRBJ2-7|.|once
TGCAGTGCTTACATACTAATAAAGCCCTACGAGCAGTACTTC
CSAYILIKPYEQYF
>TRBV7-8|TRBJ1-2|TRBD1|few
TGTGCCAGCAGCTTTAGGGGGGATGGACAGGGAGCTAACTATGGCTACACCTTC
CASSFRGDGQGANYGYTF
>TRBV7-9|TRBJ2-1|TRBD2|few
TGTGCCAGCAGCCGAATGACGGGGGGGGAGTTCTTC
CASSRMTGGEFF
>TRBV13|TRBJ2-1|TRBD2|.
TGTGCCAGCAGCTGGGGGGGCCGGGGGCTAGCGGGGCCGAATGAGCAGTTCTTC
CASSWGGRGLAGPNEQFF
>TRBV27|TRBJ2-2|.|few
TGTGCCAGCAGCCAGCCCTACACCGGGGAGCTGTTTTTT
CASSQPYTGELFF
>TRBV9|TRBJ2-7|TRBD2|once
TGTGCCAGCAGCCCTAATCCGGGACTAGCGACCCACGAGCAGTACTTC
CASSPNPGLATHEQYF
>TRBV10-3|TRBJ2-3|.|.
TGTGCCATCAGTGAGTCGTTCGGCACAGATACGCAGTATTTT
CAISESFGTDTQYF
>TRBV3-1|TRBJ1-1|.|few
TGTGCCAGCAGCCTCAGGGTGTGGAGCACTGAAGCTTTCTTT
CASSLRVWSTEAFF
>TRBV7-9|TRBJ2-1|.|.
TGTGCCAGCAGCCCCCCCAGCGCCCCCCACAATGAGCAGTTCTTC
CASSPPSAPHNEQFF
>TRBV18|TRBJ2-7|.|.
TGTGCCAGCTCACCAGGGGCAGGAGAGCAGTACTTC
CASSPGAGEQYF
>TRBV11-1|TRBJ1-1|TRBD1|.
TGTGCCAGCAGCTTATATTATGCGAGGACAGGAATGAACACTGAAGCTTTCTTT
CASSLYYARTGMNTEAFF
>TRBV7-9|TRBJ2-7|.|few
TGTGCCAGCAGCTTAGCGCTGGTTTCCTACGAGCAGTACTTC
CASSLALVSYEQYF
>TRBV7-2|TRBJ1-2|.|few
TGTGCCAGCAGCCTTTTGCTGGGCCCCTATGGCTACACCTTC
CASSLLLGPYGYTF
>TRBV2|TRBJ2-3|.|few
TGTGCCAGCAGTTCATCTAGCGATAGCACAGATACGCAGTATTTT
CASSSSSDSTDTQYF
>TRBV7-2|TRBJ2-4|TRBD2|few
TGTGCCAGCAGCTTAGCGGCCTGGCGGGAGGTCAGCAAAAACATTCAGTACTTC
CASSLAAWREVSKNIQYF
>TRBV6-5|TRBJ2-7|.|few
TGTGCCAGCAGTTACTCGGGCCCGACCTACGAGCAGTACTTC
CASSYSGPTYEQYF
>TRBV27|TRBJ2-7|.|.
TGTGCCAGCAACCCATCCGGGACCCCCGGCTACGAGCAGTACTTC
CASNPSGTPGYEQYF
>TRBV4-2|TRBJ2-7|.|many
TGTGCCAGCAGCCCCGGGACGGTCTCCTACGAGCAGTACTTC
CASSPGTVSYEQYF
>TRBV5-1|TRBJ1-1|.|few
TGCGCCAGCAGCTTGATAGGTTATGAAGCTTTCTTT
CASSLIGYEAFF
>TRBV20-1|TRBJ2-1|TRBD2|.
TGCAGTGCTAGAGCCCATGGAGCGGGAGGGAACAATGAGCAGTTCTTC
CSARAHGAGGNNEQFF
>TRBV4-1|TRBJ1-2|TRBD1|few
TGCGCCAGCAGCCATGGATTCGATTTAGGGGGCGGTTATGGCTACACCTTC
CASSHGFDLGGGYGYTF
>TRBV6-1|TRBJ2-1|.|.
TGTGCCAGCAGTGAATACCTAGGGAGCTCCTTC
CASSEYLGSSF
>TRBV12-3/TRBV12-4|TRBJ2-7|.|.
TGTGCCAGCAGTTTTGGGGGACCCCTGGAGCAGTACTTC
CASSFGGPLEQYF
>TRBV12-3/TRBV12-4|TRBJ1-1|.|.
TGTGCCAGCAGGTTCGCACAGAACACTGAAGCTTTCTTT
CASRFAQNTEAFF
>TRBV7-9|TRBJ2-3|.|.
TGTGCCAGCAGCTCGGGGGAGTTGGCGCAGTATTTT
CASSSGELAQYF
>TRBV3-1|TRBJ2-7|TRBD2|.
TGTGCCAGCTGCCGCGGGGGGACTAACCGGACCCCCTACGAGCAGTACTTC
CASCRGGTNRTPYEQYF
>TRBV12-3/TRBV12-4|TRBJ2-1|TRBD2|few
TGTGCCAGCAGTTGGGGGACTAGCGGGAGTGGTGAGCAGTTCTTC
CASSWGTSGSGEQFF
>TRBV19|TRBJ1-1|TRBD1|.
TGTGCCAGTAGGTTGACAGGGATTACTGAAGCTTTCTTT
CASRLTGITEAFF
>TRBV4-2|TRBJ1-5|TRBD1|few
TGTGCCAGCAGCCAGGACAGGAGCAATCAGCCCCAGCATTTT
CASSQDRSNQPQHF
>TRBV12-3/TRBV12-4|TRBJ1-1|.|few
TGTGCCAGCAGTTTAGGATACCCGCCGAACACTGAAGCTTTCTTT
CASSLGYPPNTEAFF
>TRBV29-1|TRBJ1-1|.|many
TGCAGCGTTGCTGCGAACACTGAAGCTTTCTTT
CSVAANTEAFF
>TRBV24-1|TRBJ1-2|.|few
TGTGCCACCAGTCGGATAATAAGGGGCTATGGCTACACCTTC
CATSRIIRGYGYTF
>TRBV29-1|TRBJ1-1|.|few
TGCAGCGTTGGAGGGGGGGGGGCCACTGAAGCTTTCTTT
CSVGGGGATEAFF
>TRBV12-3/TRBV12-4|TRBJ2-3|.|.
TGTGCCAGCAGTTTCATAGATACGCAGTATTTT
CASSFIDTQYF
>TRBV20-1|TRBJ2-4|.|few
TGCAGTGCTAGAGATGTTAGACAACCCACCTTAGCCAAAAACATTCAGTACTTC
CSARDVRQPTLAKNIQYF
>TRBV5-1|TRBJ2-6|.|few
TGCGCCAGCTCCCATGGCGTGGCTGGGGCCAACGTCCTGACTTTC
CASSHGVAGANVLTF
>TRBV6-5|TRBJ2-7|.|.
TGTGCCAGCAGTTACTCTAGGGAGAGCTCCTACGAGCAGTACTTC
CASSYSRESSYEQYF
>TRBV7-2|TRBJ2-7|.|few
TGTGCCAGCAGCCCTCGCGGCGGGACTGGGGAACTCTACGAGCAGTACTTC
CASSPRGGTGELYEQYF